This is a list of T cell receptor beta chains from one sample in a study of blood T cell repertoires in COVID-19. Libraries were prepared by immunoSEQ multiplex PCR; TCRdb keeps only in-frame clonotypes and omits some of them. This table holds around 100,000 clones, about 87% found once. The sequenced sample consisted of peripheral blood. These receptors originate from a human donor in a cohort sampled during active COVID-19. Each CDR3 is given with its conserved first and last residue. The order of the fields is J gene, clone size, D gene, V gene, CDR3 DNA, CDR3 protein. A D gene is named only where the DNA matches it firmly. For some rows the clone size is stated as once, few or many, or as a class when expanded; others skip it.

TRBJ2-5 | NA | TRBD1 | TRBV11-3 | TGTGCCAGCAGCTTAGCGGCAGGGGGAGAAGAGACCCAGTACTTC | CASSLAAGGEETQYF
TRBJ1-1 | NA | NA | TRBV11-2 | TGTGCCAGCAGCTTAGTGGAGCAAACGGAAGCTTTCTTT | CASSLVEQTEAFF
TRBJ1-2 | once | NA | TRBV6-5 | TGTGCCAGCAGACCGATAGAGCGGGGCTACACCTTC | CASRPIERGYTF
TRBJ1-5 | NA | NA | TRBV2 | TGTGCCAGCAGTGAGATTACTTTCGGCAATCAGCCCCAGCATTTT | CASSEITFGNQPQHF
TRBJ2-1 | NA | TRBD1 | TRBV24-1 | TGTGCCACCAGTGACGCAACAGGGGTTGTTAATGAGCAGTTCTTC | CATSDATGVVNEQFF
TRBJ2-5 | NA | NA | TRBV12-5 | TGTGCTAGTGGTCCGGTCGGACAACAAGAGACCCAGTACTTC | CASGPVGQQETQYF
TRBJ2-7 | NA | TRBD2 | TRBV3-1/TRBV3-2 | TGTGCCAGCAGCCGGACGCTATGGACTAGCGGGCGCGACGAGCAGTACTTC | CASSRTLWTSGRDEQYF
TRBJ2-1 | NA | NA | TRBV12-3/TRBV12-4 | TGTGCCAGCTCCGTTCGCAATGAGCAGTTCTTC | CASSVRNEQFF
TRBJ1-2 | NA | NA | TRBV18 | TGTGCCAGCTCACCTATCAAGACAGAATATGGCTACACCTTC | CASSPIKTEYGYTF
TRBJ2-7 | NA | TRBD2 | TRBV4-3 | TGCGCCAGCAGCCAAGAATTGGCTAGCGGGATACCCTACGAGCAGTACTTC | CASSQELASGIPYEQYF
TRBJ2-5 | NA | NA | TRBV6-1 | TGTGCCAGCAGTGAAAAGACGAGGTGGAGTGGGGAGACCCAGTACTTC | CASSEKTRWSGETQYF
TRBJ1-2 | NA | NA | TRBV6-5 | TGTGCCAGCAGTTATACGGGCTATGGCTACACCTTC | CASSYTGYGYTF
TRBJ1-4 | NA | TRBD1 | TRBV28 | TGTGCCAGCAGTTTGGATACAGGGGGTGACGAAAAACTGTTTTTT | CASSLDTGGDEKLFF
TRBJ1-2 | once | NA | TRBV7-9 | TGTGCCACAGGCGGGACGTATGGCTACACCTTC | CATGGTYGYTF
TRBJ2-5 | once | NA | TRBV5-4 | TGTGCCAGCAGCTTAGTCCCAGGTTCAGGGACCCAGTACTTC | CASSLVPGSGTQYF
TRBJ2-7 | NA | NA | TRBV4-1 | TGCGCCAGCAGCCAAGATCCAATAGGGGTAGTCTCCTACGAGCAGTACTTC | CASSQDPIGVVSYEQYF
TRBJ2-5 | NA | TRBD1 | TRBV5-1 | TGCGCCAGCGGGCCGGGACAGGTTTGGGAGACCCAGTACTTC | CASGPGQVWETQYF